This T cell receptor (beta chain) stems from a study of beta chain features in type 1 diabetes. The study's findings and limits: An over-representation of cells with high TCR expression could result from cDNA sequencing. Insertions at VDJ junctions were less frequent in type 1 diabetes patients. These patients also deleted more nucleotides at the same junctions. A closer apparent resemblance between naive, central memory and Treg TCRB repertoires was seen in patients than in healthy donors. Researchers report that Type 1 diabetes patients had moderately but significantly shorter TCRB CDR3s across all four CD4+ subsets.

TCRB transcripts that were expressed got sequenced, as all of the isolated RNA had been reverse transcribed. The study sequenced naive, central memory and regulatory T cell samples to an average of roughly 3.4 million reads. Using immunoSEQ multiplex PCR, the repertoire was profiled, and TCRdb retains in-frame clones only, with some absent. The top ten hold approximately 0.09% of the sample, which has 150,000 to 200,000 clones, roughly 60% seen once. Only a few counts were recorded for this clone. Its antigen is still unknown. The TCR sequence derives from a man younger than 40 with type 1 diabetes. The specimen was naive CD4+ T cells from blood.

This CDR3 reads CASSSTGEVETQYF. CDR3 in DNA: TGCGCCAGCAGCTCCACAGGGGAGGTGGAGACCCAGTACTTC. The chain uses TRBV5-1 and TRBJ2-5; a weak D match, TRBD1 (7 bases). Germline V CDR1 and CDR2: SGHRS, YFSETQ. Deletions cut 3 bases from V and 5 bases from J, with 14 bases between. The CDR3 totals 14 residues.